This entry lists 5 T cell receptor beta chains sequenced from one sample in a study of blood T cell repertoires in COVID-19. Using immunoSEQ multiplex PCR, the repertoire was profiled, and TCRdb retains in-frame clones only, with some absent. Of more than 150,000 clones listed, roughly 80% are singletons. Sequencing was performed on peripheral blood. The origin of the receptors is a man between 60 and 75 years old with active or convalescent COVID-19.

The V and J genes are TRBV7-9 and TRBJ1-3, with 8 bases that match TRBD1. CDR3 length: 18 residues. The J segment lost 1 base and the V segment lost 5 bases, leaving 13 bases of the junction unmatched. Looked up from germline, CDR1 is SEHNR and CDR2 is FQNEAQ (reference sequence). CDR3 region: CASSRRTGTLSSGNTIYF. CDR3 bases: TGTGCCAGCAGCCGAAGGACAGGGACCCTCTCTTCTGGAAACACCATATATTTT.

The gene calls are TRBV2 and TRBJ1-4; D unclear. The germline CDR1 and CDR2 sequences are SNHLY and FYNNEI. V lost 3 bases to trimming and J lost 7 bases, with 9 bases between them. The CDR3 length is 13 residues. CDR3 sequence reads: CASSDILTEKLFF. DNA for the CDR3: TGTGCCAGCAGTGATATACTAACTGAAAAACTGTTTTTT.

CDR3 DNA sequence: TGCAGCGGCGGACAGGGGGGGGCCGGGGAGCTGTTTTTT. Encoded protein: CSGGQGGAGELFF. This chain joins TRBV29-1 and TRBJ2-2; TRBD1 agrees at 10 bases. The J segment lost 6 bases and the V segment lost 7 bases, leaving 5 bases of the junction unmatched. The CDR3 runs 13 residues. CDR1 is SQVTM, CDR2 ANQGSEA, per germline.

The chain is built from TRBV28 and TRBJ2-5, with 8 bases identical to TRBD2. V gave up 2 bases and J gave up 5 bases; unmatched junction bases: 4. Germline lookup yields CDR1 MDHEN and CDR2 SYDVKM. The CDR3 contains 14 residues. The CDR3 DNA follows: TGTGCCAGCAGTTTAGGAGGCGGGAGGGAGACCCAGTACTTC. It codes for CASSLGGGRETQYF.

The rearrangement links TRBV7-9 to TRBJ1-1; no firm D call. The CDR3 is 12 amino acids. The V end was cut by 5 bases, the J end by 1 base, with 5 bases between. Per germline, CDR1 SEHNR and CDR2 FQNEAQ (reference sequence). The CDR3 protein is CASSQANTEAFF. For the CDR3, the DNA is TGTGCCAGCAGCCAGGCGAACACTGAAGCTTTCTTT.